What follows are 27 T cell receptor beta chains derived from one specimen sequenced in a study of siplizumab effects on memory and regulatory T cells. Method: immunoSEQ multiplex PCR; TCRdb's copy keeps in-frame clones and lacks some. The sample has roughly 100,000 clones, roughly 95% seen once; the top ten hold roughly 0.031%. Sample: naive CD4+ T cells sorted from blood. These receptors all stem from a human donor in good health.

The V and J genes are TRBV5-8 and TRBJ2-7; the match to TRBD1 covers 7 bases. Germline CDR1 reads SGHTS; CDR2 reads YDEGEE. CDR3 length: 16 residues. V was pared by 4 bases and J by 5 bases, with 15 bases of the junction left unmatched. CDR3 in DNA: TGTGCCAGCAGCCTAAATACAGGGGTATTAATTGACGAGCAGTACTTC. It encodes CASSLNTGVLIDEQYF.

This clone was observed once. The V and J genes are TRBV12-5 and TRBJ1-4, with 7 bases identical to TRBD1. Trimming took 5 bases from V and 10 from J; bases not matched to a gene: 10. The germline gives CDR1 LGHNT, CDR2 FRNRAP. The CDR3 is made up of 14 amino acids. CDR3 bases: TGTGCTAGTGGTCAGACAGGGTCGGGGGGAAAACTGTTTTTT. Amino acid sequence: CASGQTGSGGKLFF.

The chain is built from TRBV5-6 and TRBJ2-3; 11 nucleotides align to TRBD1. The CDR3 is made up of 15 amino acids. The V gene end was trimmed by 4 bases and the J gene end by 4 bases; junction bases not matched to a gene: 5. In germline, CDR1 is SGHDT, CDR2 YYEEEE. The CDR3 region is CASSPEGQGADTQYF. For the CDR3, the DNA is TGTGCCAGCAGCCCCGAGGGACAGGGGGCAGATACGCAGTATTTT.

As DNA, the CDR3 is TGCGCCAGCAGCCGGACAGTGTTAGCGGGGACTAACAATGAGCAGTTCTTC. Translating it yields CASSRTVLAGTNNEQFF. This chain connects TRBV5-1 to TRBJ2-1, with 8 positions matching TRBD2. CDR1 SGHRS and CDR2 YFSETQ come from the germline V gene. The V segment lost 4 bases and the J segment 5 bases; nucleotides outside the gene matches: 14. The CDR3 is made up of 17 amino acids.

This chain uses TRBV5-8 with TRBJ2-5, with D maybe TRBD1 (5 bases). V lost 6 bases to trimming and J lost 1 base, with 13 bases between them. CDR3 length equals 14 residues. From germline, CDR1 is SGHTS and CDR2 YDEGEE. The DNA of the CDR3 is TGTGCCAGCAAATTGACAGACTTCCAAGAGACCCAGTACTTC. As protein: CASKLTDFQETQYF.

J is TRBJ1-5 and V is TRBV5-6, with D possibly being TRBD1 (6 bases). Between the trimmed V and J ends, which lost 2 bases and 5 bases, there was a span of 8 bases. Germline V gene sequence: CDR1 SGHDT, CDR2 YYEEEE. The CDR3 has 13 residues. The CDR3: CASSLQGDQPQHF. The CDR3 nucleotides are TGTGCCAGCAGCTTACAGGGAGATCAGCCCCAGCATTTT.

The V call is TRBV6-5, the J call TRBJ2-7; D might be TRBD1 (5 bases). Germline V gives CDR1 MNHEY, CDR2 SVGAGI. V was pared by 6 bases and J by 4 bases, with 13 bases between. There are 13 residues in the CDR3. Here the CDR3 DNA reads TGTGCCAGCAGGACCCCAGGGTCTTACGAGCAGTACTTC. Translating gives CASRTPGSYEQYF.

The chain is built from TRBV9 and TRBJ1-2; D gene unclear. The CDR3 is 14 residues long. Trimming removed 3 bases from V and 3 bases from J, with 12 bases in between. Per the germline V gene, CDR1 is SGDLS and CDR2 is YYNGEE. The CDR3 coding sequence is TGTGCCAGCAGCGCCACCTTGGAGGACTATGGCTACACCTTC. The encoded protein is CASSATLEDYGYTF.

CDR3 residues: CASSEVTGHGTDTQYF. The CDR3 nucleotides read TGTGCCAGCAGTGAAGTTACAGGCCACGGCACAGATACGCAGTATTTT. The rearrangement uses TRBV2 and TRBJ2-3; TRBD1 is a possible D gene (5 bases). CDR3 length equals 16 residues. Germline assignment: CDR1 SNHLY and CDR2 FYNNEI. V lost 1 base and J 1 base, leaving 12 bases between the germline ends.

The gene calls are TRBV11-2 and TRBJ2-1; the match to TRBD2 covers 8 bases. V shed 6 bases and J 6 bases; nucleotides not matched to a gene: 7. This CDR3 is 14 amino acids long. Germline values: CDR1 SGHAT, CDR2 FQNNGV. CDR3: CASSISGGLNEQFF. CDR3 nucleotides: TGTGCCAGCAGTATATCGGGGGGGCTCAATGAGCAGTTCTTC. Combining the CDR3 with reference TRBV11-2 and TRBJ2-1 gives the whole variable domain EAGVAQSPRYKIIEKRQSVAFWCNPISGHATLYWYQQILGQGPKLLIQFQNNGVVDDSQLPKDRFSAERLKGVDSTLKIQPAKLEDSAVYLCASSISGGLNEQFFGPGTRLTVL.

The chain recombines TRBV7-2 with TRBJ2-2; D remains unclear. Germline V gene sequence: CDR1 SGHTA, CDR2 FQGNSA. V was clipped by 1 base and J by 6 bases, with 6 bases between them. CDR3 length: 13 residues. CDR3 residues: CASSLVRSGELFF. In DNA form, the CDR3 reads TGTGCCAGCAGCTTAGTAAGGTCCGGGGAGCTGTTTTTT.

CDR3 residues: CASSPTGNTGELFF. CDR3 coding DNA: TGTGCCAGCAGTCCGACAGGGAACACCGGGGAGCTGTTTTTT. This chain connects TRBV6-1 to TRBJ2-2; a weak D match, TRBD1 (6 bases). Germline loops: CDR1 MNHNS, CDR2 SASEGT. The V and J ends lost 5 bases and 1 base respectively, with 8 bases between them. The CDR3 loop spans 14 amino acids.

The chain carries TRBV5-1 and TRBJ2-7; 8 bases map to TRBD1. With V trimmed by 0 bases and J by 1 base, 3 bases remained unmatched. The CDR3 totals 15 residues. CDR1 and CDR2 (germline): SGHRS, YFSETQ. This CDR3 reads CASSLATGGSYEQYF. CDR3 nucleotide sequence: TGCGCCAGCAGCTTGGCCACAGGGGGTTCCTACGAGCAGTACTTC. Filled out from reference TRBV5-1 and TRBJ2-7, the complete variable domain reads KAGVTQTPRYLIKTRGQQVTLSCSPISGHRSVSWYQQTPGQGLQFLFEYFSETQRNKGNFPGRFSGRQFSNSRSEMNVSTLELGDSALYLCASSLATGGSYEQYFGPGTRLTVT.

The V gene is TRBV4-1, the J gene TRBJ1-1; TRBD1 is a possible D gene (6 bases). Trimming pared 4 bases from V and 1 base from J, leaving 16 bases between. The CDR3 consists of 16 residues. Germline assignment: CDR1 MGHRA and CDR2 YSYEKL. CDR3 residues: CASSPQGGQGNTEAFF. CDR3 DNA sequence: TGCGCCAGCAGCCCCCAAGGGGGGCAGGGGAACACTGAAGCTTTCTTT.

The V call is TRBV30, the J call TRBJ2-7; 7 bases agree with TRBD1. V lost 3 bases and J lost 6; bases outside the gene matches: 5. This CDR3 is built from 12 residues. The germline V gene has CDR1 GTSNPN and CDR2 SVGIG (reference sequence). CDR3 nucleotide sequence: TGTGCCTGGAGGACCACAGGGGCCGAGCAGTACTTC. It codes for CAWRTTGAEQYF.

V gene TRBV19 combines with J gene TRBJ1-3; D may be TRBD1 (6 bases). V was trimmed by 6 bases and J by 1 base, leaving 7 bases between them. The CDR3 sequence is 13 residues long. Germline CDR1 and CDR2: LNHDA and SQIVND (reference sequence). CDR3: CASSRGSGNTIYF. The CDR3 nucleotides read TGTGCCAGTAGCAGGGGTTCTGGAAACACCATATATTTT.

This sequence joins TRBV18 and TRBJ1-6, with D perhaps matching TRBD1 (5 bases). The V end lost 2 bases, the J end lost 10 bases, and 9 bases lay between the germline ends. The germline V gene has CDR1 KGHSH and CDR2 LQKENI. The CDR3 is made up of 13 amino acids. Written as DNA, the CDR3 is TGTGCCAGCTCACCAGGGGCGGGATCACCCCTCCACTTT. Protein product: CASSPGAGSPLHF.

V usage is TRBV5-1 and J usage is TRBJ1-6; a possible D gene is TRBD1 (6 bases). V dropped 0 bases and J dropped 9 bases, with 13 bases sitting between them. Germline V gene lookup returns CDR1 SGHRS and CDR2 YFSETQ. The CDR3 has 15 amino acids. CDR3 protein: CASSLAGGASSPLHF. In DNA, the CDR3 is TGCGCCAGCAGCTTGGCGGGGGGGGCGAGTTCACCCCTCCACTTT. Supplemented by reference TRBV5-1 and TRBJ1-6, the full variable domain reads KAGVTQTPRYLIKTRGQQVTLSCSPISGHRSVSWYQQTPGQGLQFLFEYFSETQRNKGNFPGRFSGRQFSNSRSEMNVSTLELGDSALYLCASSLAGGASSPLHFGNGTRLTVT.

As to this clone: The junction and the germline gene differ at one end; a read error may be behind it. As DNA, the CDR3 is TGTGCCGGCAGGGGAACGGAGGACTATGGCTACACCTTC. It yields the protein CAGRGTEDYGYTF. V and J are TRBV6-5 and TRBJ1-2, with D maybe TRBD1 (6 bases). Germline lookup yields CDR1 MNHEY and CDR2 SVGAGI. This CDR3 spans 13 amino acids.

This rearrangement joins TRBV10-3 to TRBJ1-2; no clear D gene. V was cut by 2 bases and J by 1 base, with 14 bases left in between. This CDR3 spans 16 amino acids. Germline CDR1 ENHRY, CDR2 SYGVKD. The CDR3 reads CAISERTLQNNYGYTF. DNA of the CDR3: TGTGCCATCAGTGAGCGAACCCTACAGAATAACTATGGCTACACCTTC.

The chain joins TRBV18 to TRBJ1-1; TRBD1 matches at 9 bases. Germline lookup yields CDR1 KGHSH and CDR2 LQKENI. CDR3 length: 16 amino acids. Trimming at V came to 4 bases and at J to 5 bases, leaving 11 bases not matched to a gene. CDR3 nucleotide sequence: TGTGCCAGCTCACGACAGGGGGTATTATTAGGGACTGAAGCTTTCTTT. Its translation: CASSRQGVLLGTEAFF. The variable domain in full, completed from reference TRBV18 and TRBJ1-1, reads NAGVMQNPRHLVRRRGQEARLRCSPMKGHSHVYWYRQLPEEGLKFMVYLQKENIIDESGMPKERFSAEFPKEGPSILRIQQVVRGDSAAYFCASSRQGVLLGTEAFFGQGTRLTVV.

The V gene is TRBV14, the J gene TRBJ2-7, with TRBD2 identical over 8 bases. V lost 2 bases, J lost 12 bases, and 3 bases stayed unmatched. The germline gives CDR1 SGHDN, CDR2 FVKESK. This CDR3 region has 11 residues. CDR3: CASSQRGGLYF. The CDR3 bases are TGTGCCAGCAGCCAACGGGGGGGCTTGTACTTC.

This chain joins TRBV7-8 and TRBJ2-3, with 10 bases that match TRBD2. The CDR3 contains 16 residues. Per the germline V gene, CDR1 is SGHVS and CDR2 is FQNEAQ. Trimming at V came to 0 bases and at J to 4 bases, leaving 4 bases not matched to a gene. DNA of the CDR3: TGTGCCAGCAGCTTAGCCCAGCGGGGGGGCCCAGATACGCAGTATTTT. Its protein product is CASSLAQRGGPDTQYF.

The chain recombines TRBV27 with TRBJ2-3; 13 nucleotides align to TRBD2. There are 18 residues in the CDR3. The germline CDR1 and CDR2 sequences are MNHEY and SMNVEV (reference sequence). The J segment lost 0 bases and the V segment lost 5 bases, leaving 8 bases of the junction unmatched. The CDR3 nucleotides are TGTGCCAGCAGTCCGGGACTAGCGGGGATCCCTAGCACAGATACGCAGTATTTT. Protein sequence: CASSPGLAGIPSTDTQYF.

This chain links TRBV11-1 with TRBJ2-3, with 9 bases identical to TRBD1. The V segment lost 3 bases and the J segment 3 bases; nucleotides outside the gene matches: 1. CDR1 and CDR2 from the germline V gene are SGHAT and FQDESV (reference sequence). This CDR3 has 14 residues. The CDR3 is CASSLDRGTDTQYF. In DNA form, the CDR3 reads TGTGCCAGCAGCTTGGACAGGGGTACAGATACGCAGTATTTT.

This clone showed up just a few times. The chain has TRBV6-7 and TRBJ2-7, with D perhaps TRBD2 (5 bases). Being an ORF, TRBV6-7 has a function that is uncertain. V lost 4 bases, J lost 2 bases, and 9 bases lay in between. CDR3 length equals 13 residues. The CDR3 spells CASSSTSTYEQYF. CDR3 coding DNA: TGTGCCAGCAGTTCCACTAGTACCTACGAGCAGTACTTC.

This clone has just one count. The CDR3 DNA reads as TGCAGTGCTGCAGGGGCAGATGAGCAGTTCTTC. Encoded protein: CSAAGADEQFF. The V gene is TRBV20-1, the J gene TRBJ2-1; TRBD1 is a possible D gene (6 bases). CDR3 length: 11 residues. V lost 5 bases and J 8 bases, leaving 10 bases between the germline ends. Germline CDR1 DFQATT, CDR2 SNEGSKA (reference sequence).